The 12 T cell receptor beta chains presented below share a single source sample, sequenced in a study of blood T cells in healthy people across ages (dated by TCRdb to 2015 to 2017). The receptor library was made with 5' RACE. The data were produced on an Illumina HiSeq 2500. A second PCR of 7 to 11 cycles was run with a J-beta primer mix and a sample-barcoded 5' primer. The public reads were reprocessed in TCRdb via fastp at Q25 and MiXCR, keeping in-frame beta chains. Rows are combined by CDR3 protein, so each entry shows the most common genes and DNA. This sample gives 650,000 to 800,000 distinct CDR3 sequences in total; under 45% of them show up just once. The ten top clones hold around 21% of the sample. Material: blood. Source of these receptors: a man aged 55 to 70 in good health.

In the case of this clonotype: A read error may account for a junction end that differs from germline. CDR3 coding DNA: TGCGCCAGCAGCCAAGATGTTATGACAGCCGACAAGGAGCAGTTCTTC. It specifies CASSQDVMTADKEQFF. The J gene is TRBJ2-1, the V gene TRBV4-1; tentative D call: TRBD1 (5 bases). The CDR3 has 16 residues. Germline V gene data show CDR1 as MGHRA and CDR2 as YSYEKL.

On this clonotype: This may stem from a read error, because a much larger clone lies one nucleotide away. The chain carries TRBV20-1 and TRBJ2-1, with D perhaps matching TRBD1 (6 bases). Germline-derived CDR1 and CDR2 are DFQATT and SNEGSKA (reference sequence). V lost 1 base and J lost 5, with 12 bases in between. CDR3 size: 14 residues. The CDR3 loop is CSARAGVSHNEQFF. In DNA, the CDR3 is TGCAGTGCTAGAGCAGGGGTGAGCCACAATGAGCAGTTCTTC.

The chain employs TRBV7-2 and TRBJ2-1; 13 nucleotides line up with TRBD2. V dropped 2 bases and J dropped 6; count of bases not matched to a gene: 4. Germline V lookup: CDR1 SGHTA, CDR2 FQGNSA. The CDR3 has 16 amino acids. CDR3 in DNA: TGTGCCAGCAGCTTAAGGACTAGCGGGAGTTTCAATGAGCAGTTCTTC. Residues: CASSLRTSGSFNEQFF.

The chain employs TRBV20-1 and TRBJ2-5; the D call may be TRBD1 or TRBD2 (5 bases each). The J call is in doubt because the DNA end fits TRBJ2-7 better. The CDR3 has 13 amino acids. The germline V gene has CDR1 DFQATT and CDR2 SNEGSKA (reference sequence). In DNA, the CDR3 is TGCAGTGCTAGTCGAGGGGTAACCTACGAGCAGTACTTC. Its translation is CSASRGVTYEQYF.

J is TRBJ1-1 and V is TRBV10-3; the D is unclear. Deletions cut 5 bases from V and 0 bases from J, with 7 bases between. Germline CDR1 ENHRY, CDR2 SYGVKD. The CDR3 is 13 residues long. CDR3 bases: TGTGCCATCAGTCCGGGTATGAACACTGAAGCTTTCTTT. It is translated as CAISPGMNTEAFF.

The chain couples TRBV2 to TRBJ2-5; 7 nucleotides match TRBD1. The CDR3 contains 12 residues. The germline V gene has CDR1 SNHLY and CDR2 FYNNEI. V was clipped by 8 bases and J by 2 bases; unmatched bases: 2. CDR3 in DNA: TGTGCCAGCTTGGGACAGCAAGAGACCCAGTACTTC. Translating gives CASLGQQETQYF.

This chain links TRBV6-5 with TRBJ2-3, with 8 bases matching TRBD2. The germline V gene has CDR1 MNHEY and CDR2 SVGAGI. With V trimmed by 9 bases and J by 4 bases, 6 bases remained unmatched. The CDR3 runs 13 residues. The CDR3 spells CARGYGRADTQYF. CDR3 in DNA: TGTGCCAGGGGGTACGGGAGGGCAGATACGCAGTATTTT.

This clonotype was detected a few times. This rearrangement joins TRBV5-1 to TRBJ2-1; 9 bases are a match to TRBD2. Germline-derived CDR1 and CDR2 are SGHRS and YFSETQ. Unmatched junction bases numbered 7, after V lost 1 base and J lost 8 bases. CDR3 length: 15 residues. The chain's CDR3 is CASSLSPSGVYEQFF. The DNA of the CDR3 is TGCGCCAGCAGCTTGTCCCCTAGCGGGGTTTATGAGCAGTTCTTC.

This chain connects TRBV18 to TRBJ2-7; the match to TRBD1 covers 11 bases. Looked up from germline, CDR1 is KGHSH and CDR2 is LQKENI. J was trimmed by 3 bases and V by 5 bases; bases with no gene match: 6. The CDR3 consists of 15 residues. DNA for the CDR3: TGTGCCAGCTCAGGAGGGACAGGGGGATACTACGAGCAGTACTTC. This sequence encodes CASSGGTGGYYEQYF.

This clonotype has more than one count but fewer than ten. The chain links TRBV2 to TRBJ2-4; the D is unclear. The DNA matches TRBJ2-7 better at its end, which makes the J call doubtful. This CDR3 contains 12 residues. CDR1 is SNHLY, CDR2 FYNNEI, per germline. CDR3: CASSDLGSEQYF. Written as DNA, the CDR3 is TGTGCCAGCAGTGACCTGGGCTCCGAGCAGTACTTC.

This clonotype has a count of ten or more. This rearrangement joins TRBV7-8 to TRBJ2-3, with 8 bases identical to TRBD1. The V gene's germline CDR1 is SGHVS and CDR2 FQNEAQ. This CDR3 contains 17 residues. J gave up 4 bases and V 6 bases, and 15 bases lay outside the gene matches. CDR3 nucleotide sequence: TGTGCCAGCAGGCGGAGTGACGGGCAGGGGGCTTCAGATACGCAGTATTTT. Protein: CASRRSDGQGASDTQYF. The full variable domain, in which reference TRBV7-8 and TRBJ2-3 provide the parts outside the CDR3, is GAGVSQSPRYKVAKRGQDVALRCDPISGHVSLFWYQQALGQGPEFLTYFQNEAQLDKSGLPSDRFFAERPEGSVSTLKIQRTQQEDSAVYLCASRRSDGQGASDTQYFGPGTRLTVL.

V is TRBV6-6 and J is TRBJ1-2, with 9 positions matching TRBD1. The J segment lost 0 bases and the V segment lost 2 bases, leaving 7 bases of the junction unmatched. The germline V gene has CDR1 MNHNY and CDR2 SVGAGI (reference sequence). The CDR3 covers 17 residues. CDR3 coding DNA: TGTGCCAGCAGTTACGGGGACAGGGAAGTCACTAACTATGGCTACACCTTC. Translation gives CASSYGDREVTNYGYTF.